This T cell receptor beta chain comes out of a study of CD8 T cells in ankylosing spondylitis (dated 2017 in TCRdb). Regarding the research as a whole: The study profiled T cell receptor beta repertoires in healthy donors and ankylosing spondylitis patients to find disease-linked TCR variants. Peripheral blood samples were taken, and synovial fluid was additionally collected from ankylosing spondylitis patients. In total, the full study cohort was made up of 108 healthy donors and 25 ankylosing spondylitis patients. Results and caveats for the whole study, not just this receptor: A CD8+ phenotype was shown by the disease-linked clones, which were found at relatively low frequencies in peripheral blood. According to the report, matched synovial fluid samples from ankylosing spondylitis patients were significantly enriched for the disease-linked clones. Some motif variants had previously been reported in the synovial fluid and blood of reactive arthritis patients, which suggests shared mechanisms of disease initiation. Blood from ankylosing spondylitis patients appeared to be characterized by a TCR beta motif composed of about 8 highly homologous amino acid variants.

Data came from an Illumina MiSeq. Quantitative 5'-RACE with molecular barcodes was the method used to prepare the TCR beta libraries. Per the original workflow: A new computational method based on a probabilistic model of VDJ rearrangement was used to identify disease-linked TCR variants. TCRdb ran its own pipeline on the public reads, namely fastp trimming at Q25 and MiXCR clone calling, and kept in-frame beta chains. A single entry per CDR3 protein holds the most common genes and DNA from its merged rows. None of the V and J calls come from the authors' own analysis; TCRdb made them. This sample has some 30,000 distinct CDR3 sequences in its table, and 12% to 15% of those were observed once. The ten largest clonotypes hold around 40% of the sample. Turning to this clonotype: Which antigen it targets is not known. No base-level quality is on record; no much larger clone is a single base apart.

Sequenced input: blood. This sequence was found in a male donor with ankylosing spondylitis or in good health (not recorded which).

The nucleotides read TGCAGCGTTGAAGATCCCGGGGAAGGAGAAAAACTGTTTTTT. It specifies CSVEDPGEGEKLFF. In this chain, TRBV29-1 is recombined with TRBJ1-4, with the D gene uncertain. Trimming takes 0 bases from V and 8 bases from J, and the germline ends sit 13 bases apart. The CDR3 contains 14 residues, cysteine and phenylalanine counted. Only the CDR3 portion is preserved as DNA: 42 bases, with reading frame beginning at the first base. The CDR1 and CDR2 encoded by the germline V gene are SQVTM and ANQGSEA.